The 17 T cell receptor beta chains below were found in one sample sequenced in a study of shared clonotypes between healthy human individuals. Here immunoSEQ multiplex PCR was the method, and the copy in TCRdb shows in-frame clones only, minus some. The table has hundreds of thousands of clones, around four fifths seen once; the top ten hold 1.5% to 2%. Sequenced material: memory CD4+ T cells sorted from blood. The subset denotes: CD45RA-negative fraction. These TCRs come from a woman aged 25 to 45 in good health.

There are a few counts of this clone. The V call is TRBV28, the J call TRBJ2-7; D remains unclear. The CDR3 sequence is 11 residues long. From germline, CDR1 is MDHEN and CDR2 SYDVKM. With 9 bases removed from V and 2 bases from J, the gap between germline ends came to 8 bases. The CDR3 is CARTSTYEQYF. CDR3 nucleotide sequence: TGTGCCAGGACTTCCACCTACGAGCAGTACTTC.

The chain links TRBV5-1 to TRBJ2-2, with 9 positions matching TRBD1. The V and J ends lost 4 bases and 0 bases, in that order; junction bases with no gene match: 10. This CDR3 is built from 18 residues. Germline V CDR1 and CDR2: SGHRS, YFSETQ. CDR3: CASSIDRGWEPNTGELFF. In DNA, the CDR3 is TGCGCCAGCAGCATAGACAGGGGGTGGGAACCGAACACCGGGGAGCTGTTTTTT.

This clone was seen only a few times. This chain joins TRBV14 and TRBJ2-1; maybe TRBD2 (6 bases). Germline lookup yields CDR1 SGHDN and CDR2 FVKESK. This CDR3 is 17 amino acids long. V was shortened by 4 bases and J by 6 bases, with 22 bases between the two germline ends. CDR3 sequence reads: CASSLPPGVGRPNEQFF. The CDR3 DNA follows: TGTGCCAGCAGCCTACCCCCTGGGGTAGGGAGGCCCAATGAGCAGTTCTTC.

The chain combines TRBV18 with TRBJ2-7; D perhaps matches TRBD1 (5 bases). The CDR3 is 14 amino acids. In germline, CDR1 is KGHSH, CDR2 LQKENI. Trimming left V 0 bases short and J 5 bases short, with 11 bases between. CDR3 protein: CASSPPPGFDEQYF. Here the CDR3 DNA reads TGTGCCAGCTCACCACCGCCAGGGTTCGACGAGCAGTACTTC.

The CDR3 DNA reads as TGTGCCACCGGACTAGCGGGAGAAGGCGAGCAGTACTTC. It specifies CATGLAGEGEQYF. This chain uses TRBV10-3 with TRBJ2-7, with 13 bases identical to TRBD2. Germline V gives CDR1 ENHRY, CDR2 SYGVKD. This CDR3 spans 13 amino acids. The ends lost 10 bases at V and 6 bases at J; junction bases unmatched: 6.

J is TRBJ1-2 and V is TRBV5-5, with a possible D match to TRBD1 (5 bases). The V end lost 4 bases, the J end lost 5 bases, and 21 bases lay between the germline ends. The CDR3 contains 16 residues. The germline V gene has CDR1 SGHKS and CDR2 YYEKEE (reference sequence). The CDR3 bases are TGTGCCAGCAGCCCGGCGATTAGGCAGGGTCTGTATGGCTACACCTTC. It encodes CASSPAIRQGLYGYTF.

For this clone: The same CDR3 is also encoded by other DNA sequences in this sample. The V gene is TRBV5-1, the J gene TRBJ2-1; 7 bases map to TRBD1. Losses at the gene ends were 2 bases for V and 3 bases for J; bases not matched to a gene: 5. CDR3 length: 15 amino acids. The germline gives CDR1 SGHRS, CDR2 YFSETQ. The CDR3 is CASSLGTASYNEQFF. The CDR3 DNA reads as TGCGCCAGCAGCTTAGGGACAGCGAGCTACAATGAGCAGTTCTTC.

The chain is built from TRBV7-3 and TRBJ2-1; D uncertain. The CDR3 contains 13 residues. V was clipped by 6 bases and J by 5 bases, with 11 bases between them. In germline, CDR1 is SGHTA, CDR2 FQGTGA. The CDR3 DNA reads TGTGCCAGCAGTTCGTCTGCTAACAATGAGCAGTTCTTC. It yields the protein CASSSSANNEQFF. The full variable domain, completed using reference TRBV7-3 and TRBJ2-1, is GAGVSQTPSNKVTEKGKYVELRCDPISGHTALYWYRQSLGQGPEFLIYFQGTGAADDSGLPNDRFFAVRPEGSVSTLKIQRTERGDSAVYLCASSSSANNEQFFGPGTRLTVL.

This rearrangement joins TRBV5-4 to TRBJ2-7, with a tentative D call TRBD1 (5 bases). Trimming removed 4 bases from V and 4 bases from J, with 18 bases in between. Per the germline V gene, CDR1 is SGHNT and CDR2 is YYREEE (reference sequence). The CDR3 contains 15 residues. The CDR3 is CASSQGGGVGYEQYF. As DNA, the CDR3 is TGTGCCAGCAGCCAGGGCGGCGGAGTCGGATACGAGCAGTACTTC.

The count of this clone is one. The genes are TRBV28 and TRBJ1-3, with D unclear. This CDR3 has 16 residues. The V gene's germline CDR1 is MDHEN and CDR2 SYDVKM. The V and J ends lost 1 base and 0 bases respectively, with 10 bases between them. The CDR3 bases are TGTGCCAGCAGTTTATCCGGAACCGTCTCTGGAAACACCATATATTTT. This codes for CASSLSGTVSGNTIYF.

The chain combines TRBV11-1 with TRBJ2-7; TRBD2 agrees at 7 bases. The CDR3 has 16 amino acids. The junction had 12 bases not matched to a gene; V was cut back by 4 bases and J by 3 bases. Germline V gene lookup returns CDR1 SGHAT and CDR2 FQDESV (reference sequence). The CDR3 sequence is CASSSLAGTTFYEQYF. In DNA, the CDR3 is TGTGCCAGCAGCTCCCTAGCCGGGACTACCTTCTACGAGCAGTACTTC.

The CDR3 spells CASTPGRGRGTDTQYF. The CDR3 nucleotides are TGTGCCAGCACCCCCGGCAGGGGGCGTGGCACAGATACGCAGTATTTT. The chain couples TRBV2 to TRBJ2-3, with 8 bases that match TRBD1. The CDR3 consists of 16 residues. Germline trimming cut 7 bases from V and 1 base from J; bases unmatched to any gene: 10. CDR1 is SNHLY, CDR2 FYNNEI, per germline.

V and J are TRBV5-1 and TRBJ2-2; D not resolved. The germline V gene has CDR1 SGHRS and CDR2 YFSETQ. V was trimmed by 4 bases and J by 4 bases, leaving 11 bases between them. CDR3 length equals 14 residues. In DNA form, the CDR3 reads TGCGCCAGCAGCCCCGGGTCCTTCACCGGGGAGCTGTTTTTT. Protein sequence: CASSPGSFTGELFF.

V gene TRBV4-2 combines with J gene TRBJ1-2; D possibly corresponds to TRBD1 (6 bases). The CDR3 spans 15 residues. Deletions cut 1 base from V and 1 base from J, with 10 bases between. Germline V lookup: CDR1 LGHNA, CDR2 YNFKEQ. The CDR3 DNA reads TGTGCCAGCAGCCAAGGGGGGACACTTAACTATGGCTACACCTTC. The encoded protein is CASSQGGTLNYGYTF.

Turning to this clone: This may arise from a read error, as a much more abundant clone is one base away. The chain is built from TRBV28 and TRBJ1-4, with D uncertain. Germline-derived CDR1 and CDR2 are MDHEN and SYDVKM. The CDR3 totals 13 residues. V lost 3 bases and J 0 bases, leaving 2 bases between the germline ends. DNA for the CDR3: TGTGCCAGCAGTTTTACAACTAATGAAAAACTGTTTTTT. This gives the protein CASSFTTNEKLFF.

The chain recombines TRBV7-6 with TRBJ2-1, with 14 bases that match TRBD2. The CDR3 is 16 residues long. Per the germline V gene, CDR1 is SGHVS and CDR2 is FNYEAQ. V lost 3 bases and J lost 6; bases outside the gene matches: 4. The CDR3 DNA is TGTGCCAGCAGCTTGGGACTAGCGGGAGTAGGCAATGAGCAGTTCTTC. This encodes CASSLGLAGVGNEQFF.

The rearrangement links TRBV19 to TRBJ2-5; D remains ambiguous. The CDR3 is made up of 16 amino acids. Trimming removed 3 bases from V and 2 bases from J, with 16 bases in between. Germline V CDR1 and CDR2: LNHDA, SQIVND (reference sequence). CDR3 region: CASSIFSGGVQETQYF. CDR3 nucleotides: TGTGCCAGTAGTATCTTCTCAGGCGGCGTACAAGAGACCCAGTACTTC.